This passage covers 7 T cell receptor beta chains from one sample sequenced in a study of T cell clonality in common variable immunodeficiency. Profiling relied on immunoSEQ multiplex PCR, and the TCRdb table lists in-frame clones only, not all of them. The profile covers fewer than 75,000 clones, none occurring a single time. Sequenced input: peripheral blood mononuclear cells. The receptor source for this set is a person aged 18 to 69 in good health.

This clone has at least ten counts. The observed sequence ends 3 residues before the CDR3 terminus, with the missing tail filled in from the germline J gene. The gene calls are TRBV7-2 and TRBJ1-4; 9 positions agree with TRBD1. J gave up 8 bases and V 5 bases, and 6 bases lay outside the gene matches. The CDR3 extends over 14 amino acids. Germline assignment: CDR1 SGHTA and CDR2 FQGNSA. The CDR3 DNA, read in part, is TGTGCCAGCAGCCAAAACAGGGGGCGAGAAAAA. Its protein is CASSQNRGREK. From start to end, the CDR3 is CASSQNRGREKLFF.

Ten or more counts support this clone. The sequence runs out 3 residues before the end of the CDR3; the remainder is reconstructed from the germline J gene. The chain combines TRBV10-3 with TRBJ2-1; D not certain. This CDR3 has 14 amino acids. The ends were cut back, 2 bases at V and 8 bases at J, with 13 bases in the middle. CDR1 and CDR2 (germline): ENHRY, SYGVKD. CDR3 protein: CAISEQGLGHEQFF. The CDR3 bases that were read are TGTGCCATCAGTGAGCAAGGATTAGGGCATGAG.

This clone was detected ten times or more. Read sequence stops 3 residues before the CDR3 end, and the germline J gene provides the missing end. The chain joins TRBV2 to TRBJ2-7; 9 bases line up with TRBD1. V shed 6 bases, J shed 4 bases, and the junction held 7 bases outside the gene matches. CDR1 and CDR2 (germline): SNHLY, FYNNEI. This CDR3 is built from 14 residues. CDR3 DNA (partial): TGTGCCAGCAGCGCGGGACAGGGCAGGTACGAG. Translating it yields CASSAGQGRYE. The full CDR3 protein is CASSAGQGRYEQYF.

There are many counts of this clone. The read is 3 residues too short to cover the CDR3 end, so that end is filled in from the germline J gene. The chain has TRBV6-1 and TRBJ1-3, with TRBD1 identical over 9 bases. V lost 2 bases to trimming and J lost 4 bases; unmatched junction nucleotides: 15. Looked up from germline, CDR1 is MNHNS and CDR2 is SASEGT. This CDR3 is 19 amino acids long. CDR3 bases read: TGTGCCAGCAGTGAACTACGACGCCACAGGGGGCTGTCCGGAAACACC. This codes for CASSELRRHRGLSGNT. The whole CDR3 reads CASSELRRHRGLSGNTIYF.

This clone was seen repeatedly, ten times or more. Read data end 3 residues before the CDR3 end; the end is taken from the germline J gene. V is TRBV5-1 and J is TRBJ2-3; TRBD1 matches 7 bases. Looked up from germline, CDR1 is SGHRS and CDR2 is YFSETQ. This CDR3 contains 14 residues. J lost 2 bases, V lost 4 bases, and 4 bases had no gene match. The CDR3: CASSIGQATDTQYF. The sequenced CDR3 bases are TGCGCCAGCAGCATCGGACAGGCCACAGATACG.

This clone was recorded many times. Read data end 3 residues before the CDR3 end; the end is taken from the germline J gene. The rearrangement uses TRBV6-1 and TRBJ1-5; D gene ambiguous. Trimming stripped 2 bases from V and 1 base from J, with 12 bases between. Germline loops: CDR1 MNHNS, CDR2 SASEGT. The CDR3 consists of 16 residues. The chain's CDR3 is CASSEIRLTSNQPQHF. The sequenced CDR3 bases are TGTGCCAGCAGTGAAATTCGGTTAACCAGCAATCAGCCC.

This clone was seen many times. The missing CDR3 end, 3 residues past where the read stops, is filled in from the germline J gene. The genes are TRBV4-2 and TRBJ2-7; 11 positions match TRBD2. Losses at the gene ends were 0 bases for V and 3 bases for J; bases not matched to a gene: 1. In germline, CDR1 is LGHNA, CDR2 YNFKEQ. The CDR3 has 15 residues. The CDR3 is CASSQELAGVYEQYF. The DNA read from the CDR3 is TGTGCCAGCAGCCAAGAACTAGCGGGAGTCTACGAG.